There are a few counts of the clone carrying this T cell receptor (beta chain). One entry per CDR3 protein results from TCRdb running MiXCR on the PCR reads. This table has about 20,000 distinct CDR3 sequences, about 50% appearing once. This CDR3 has 12 amino acids. V was pared by 8 bases and J by 6 bases, with 10 bases between. Germline V gene data show CDR1 as ENHRY and CDR2 as SYGVKD. Donors had localized lung adenocarcinoma, a non-small cell lung cancer. This entry is derived from a study of CD4 and CD8 cells across lung adenocarcinoma regions. This receptor was obtained from a female donor with lung adenocarcinoma. The CD4 and CD8 labels of this study may be unreliable. Material for sequencing was CD8+ T cells from the center of a lung tumor. The V and J genes are TRBV10-3 and TRBJ2-2; D might be TRBD1 (6 bases). In DNA, the CDR3 is TGTGCCATCGGGGGCGGGTCCGGGGAGCTGTTTTTT. This translates into CAIGGGSGELFF.